This T cell receptor beta chain came from a study of cytomegalovirus exposure and HLA in healthy donors. Background on the study: Across around 400 genotyped donors, approximately 80% landed in the Caucasian-associated ancestry cluster.

The donors comprised healthy bone marrow donors. CDR3 size: 15 residues. The ends were cut back, 3 bases at V and 8 bases at J, with 16 bases in the middle. In germline, CDR1 is MNHEY, CDR2 SMNVEV (reference sequence). For this clone: Its matching antigen is unknown.

Study-wide findings and caveats: Based on reports, TCR beta sequences accurately predicted HLA-A and HLA-B alleles for most subjects.

PCR involved 60 Vbeta and 13 Jbeta primers. Repertoires were generated with immunoSEQ multiplex PCR, while TCRdb's copy carries only in-frame clones and drops some. The repertoire includes 150,000 to 180,000 clones, under 80% of them detected once, and around 2.3% sits in the top ten. This clonotype was obtained from a man aged 25 to 40 in good health and CMV-seronegative. The specimen was PBMCs. V is TRBV27 and J is TRBJ1-4; D remains ambiguous. The CDR3 nucleotides are TGTGCCAGCAGTTTCTGGCCCCTCGGAGGCGAAAAACTGTTTTTT. Its protein is CASSFWPLGGEKLFF. Using reference TRBV27 and TRBJ1-4 for the parts outside the CDR3, the full variable domain is EAQVTQNPRYLITVTGKKLTVTCSQNMNHEYMSWYRQDPGLGLRQIYYSMNVEVTDKGDVPEGYKVSRKEKRNFPLILESPSPNQTSLYFCASSFWPLGGEKLFFGSGTQLSVL.